The 3 T cell receptor beta chains listed next were all sequenced from one sample in a study of CD8+ T cells in alopecia areata. Treatment: oral pan-JAK inhibitor, 5-10 mg twice daily. Sequencing used cDNA as its template, made by extracting RNA and reverse transcribing it. Using immunoSEQ multiplex PCR, the repertoire was profiled, and TCRdb retains in-frame clones only, with some absent. The table lists 150,000 to 250,000 clones, 55% to 70% of them singletons. The specimen comprised CD4+ T cells sorted from blood, sampled at week 4, from a patient treated with tofacitinib. These receptors were obtained from a human donor with alopecia areata.

This chain joins TRBV6-6 and TRBJ2-1; D perhaps matches TRBD1 (5 bases). Germline V CDR1 and CDR2: MNHNY, SVGAGI (reference sequence). This CDR3 is 15 amino acids long. V was cut by 8 bases and J by 0 bases, with 14 bases left in between. The CDR3 bases are TGTGCCAGCCATGTAACAGGTAGCTCCTACAATGAGCAGTTCTTC. It specifies CASHVTGSSYNEQFF.

This chain uses TRBV9 with TRBJ1-1; D is ambiguous. The CDR3 sequence is 14 residues long. V dropped 3 bases and J dropped 4 bases, with 13 bases sitting between them. The germline V gene has CDR1 SGDLS and CDR2 YYNGEE. CDR3 DNA: TGTGCCAGCAGCGGCGCCGGGATGGGCACTGAAGCTTTCTTT. This codes for CASSGAGMGTEAFF.

The chain joins TRBV25-1 to TRBJ2-1; D is unresolved. V lost 3 bases, J lost 5 bases, and 14 bases lay in between. In germline, CDR1 is MGHDK, CDR2 SYGVNS. CDR3 size: 15 residues. The CDR3 spells CASSDWGQFHNEQFF. Here the CDR3 DNA reads TGTGCCAGCAGTGATTGGGGTCAATTTCACAATGAGCAGTTCTTC. The complete variable domain, with remaining parts taken from reference TRBV25-1 and TRBJ2-1, reads EADIYQTPRYLVIGTGKKITLECSQTMGHDKMYWYQQDPGMELHLIHYSYGVNSTEKGDLSSESTVSRIRTEHFPLTLESARPSHTSQYLCASSDWGQFHNEQFFGPGTRLTVL.